The clone carrying this TCR beta chain was counted only a few times. What it recognizes is unknown. These data originate in a study of beta chain features in type 1 diabetes. Turning to the study itself: All samples yielded 107,917,701 examined sorted cells. Whole-study results and caveats: Patients with Type 1 diabetes showed moderately but significantly shorter TCRB CDR3s in all four CD4+ subsets. Whether TCRB rearrangement is influenced by HLA type was left unresolved in this analysis.

The authors reverse transcribed all of the isolated RNA, so sequencing captured expressed TCRB transcripts. Using immunoSEQ multiplex PCR, the repertoire was profiled, and TCRdb retains in-frame clones only, with some absent. The sample yields 600,000 to 700,000 clones, approximately 13% seen once. Blood was drawn once from each donor into heparinised tubes. The draws averaged approximately 120 mL. CD4+ naive, central memory, regulatory and stem cell-like memory cells were sorted via CD45RO/CCR7/CD25/CD127/CD95/CD27. This clonotype was obtained from a man between 25 and 39 years old with type 1 diabetes. The specimen was naive CD4+ T cells from blood.

CDR3 DNA: TGTGCCAGCAGCTTAGGAGTGGGATTACAAGAGACCCAGTACTTC. Its protein is CASSLGVGLQETQYF. The rearrangement uses TRBV7-2 and TRBJ2-5; no reliable D call. This CDR3 region has 15 residues. Germline CDR1 SGHTA, CDR2 FQGNSA. V was pared by 1 base and J by 2 bases, with 11 bases between.